These 21 T cell receptor beta chains were all obtained from the same sample, sequenced in a study of T cell responses to AZD1222 COVID-19 vaccine. Profiling relied on immunoSEQ multiplex PCR, and the TCRdb table lists in-frame clones only, not all of them. The repertoire has under 170,000 clones, approximately 90% of them found once; the top ten carry around 3.1%. The sample consisted of peripheral blood, taken 28 days after the second AZD1222 dose. These receptor sequences come from an adult who received the AZD1222 COVID-19 vaccine.

V gene TRBV6-5 combines with J gene TRBJ1-6, with 7 bases that match TRBD1. Germline CDR1 and CDR2: MNHEY and SVGAGI. V was pared by 8 bases and J by 10 bases, with 8 bases of the junction left unmatched. This CDR3 has 13 residues. CDR3 loop: CASQPGQNSPLHF. CDR3 sequence (DNA): TGTGCCAGCCAACCGGGACAGAACTCACCCCTCCACTTT.

The chain has TRBV29-1 and TRBJ1-2, with 9 bases identical to TRBD1. This CDR3 is built from 12 residues. Germline values: CDR1 SQVTM, CDR2 ANQGSEA. The J segment lost 7 bases and the V segment lost 6 bases, leaving 6 bases of the junction unmatched. CDR3 sequence: CSVLQGAGGYTF. CDR3 nucleotide sequence: TGCAGCGTCTTACAGGGGGCAGGTGGCTACACCTTC.

The J gene is TRBJ1-1, the V gene TRBV7-8; no clear D gene. The CDR3 runs to 13 residues. V gave up 1 base and J gave up 1 base, with 4 bases separating them. Germline CDR1 reads SGHVS; CDR2 reads FQNEAQ. DNA of the CDR3: TGTGCCAGCAGCTTAGATAGGAACACTGAAGCTTTCTTT. It translates to CASSLDRNTEAFF.

The V gene is TRBV18, the J gene TRBJ1-3, with D unresolved. V was shortened by 3 bases and J by 4 bases, with 10 bases between the two germline ends. CDR3 length equals 14 residues. CDR1 is KGHSH, CDR2 LQKENI, per germline. The CDR3 DNA is TGTGCCAGCTCACCCTCGGGGAAAGGAAACACCATATATTTT. Translated: CASSPSGKGNTIYF.

V is TRBV24-1 and J is TRBJ2-1; 16 bases agree with TRBD2. V gave up 1 base and J gave up 9 bases; unmatched junction bases: 5. This CDR3 is 17 amino acids long. Germline V gene lookup returns CDR1 KGHDR and CDR2 SFDVKD. The CDR3 spells CATSDFGTSGRAIEQFF. CDR3 DNA sequence: TGTGCCACCAGTGATTTTGGGACTAGCGGGAGGGCCATTGAGCAGTTCTTC.

The chain has TRBV18 and TRBJ2-3; 10 nucleotides align to TRBD2. This CDR3 is built from 15 residues. Germline values: CDR1 KGHSH, CDR2 LQKENI. With V trimmed by 6 bases and J by 4 bases, 7 bases remained unmatched. The CDR3 region is CASSPLAGVSDTQYF. Written as DNA, the CDR3 is TGTGCCAGCTCCCCTCTAGCGGGAGTCTCAGATACGCAGTATTTT.

The chain links TRBV19 to TRBJ1-1; 7 bases map to TRBD1. After removal of 7 bases from V and 1 base from J, the junction contained 6 bases not matched to a gene. Germline CDR1 reads LNHDA; CDR2 reads SQIVND (reference sequence). This CDR3 comprises 14 residues. This CDR3 is CASKVRDRNTEAFF. CDR3 coding DNA: TGTGCCAGTAAGGTCCGGGACAGGAACACTGAAGCTTTCTTT.

V is TRBV30 and J is TRBJ2-3; D call uncertain. This CDR3 contains 14 residues. Germline V lookup: CDR1 GTSNPN, CDR2 SVGIG (reference sequence). V was clipped by 4 bases and J by 1 base, with 12 bases between them. The CDR3 reads CAWNGGLGTDTQYF. Written as DNA, the CDR3 is TGTGCCTGGAATGGTGGGTTAGGCACAGATACGCAGTATTTT.

The CDR3 sequence: CASRTDSALPAEQYF. In DNA, the CDR3 is TGTGCCAGCAGAACGGACAGCGCCCTACCTGCCGAGCAGTACTTC. The gene calls are TRBV2 and TRBJ2-7; D may be TRBD1 (6 bases). The ends were cut back, 6 bases at V and 6 bases at J, with 21 bases in the middle. Germline CDR1 and CDR2: SNHLY and FYNNEI. This CDR3 contains 15 residues.

V is TRBV19 and J is TRBJ2-4, with a weak D call TRBD1 (7 bases). The CDR3 runs 14 residues. V gave up 1 base and J gave up 11 bases, with 15 bases separating them. CDR1 LNHDA and CDR2 SQIVND come from the germline V gene (reference sequence). CDR3 sequence (DNA): TGTGCCAGTAGTATAGGGGGGGACAGTATCGTTCAGTACTTC. Its translation: CASSIGGDSIVQYF.

V is TRBV4-1 and J is TRBJ2-1; 9 bases are shared with TRBD2. V lost 3 bases and J lost 4; bases outside the gene matches: 7. Germline V gives CDR1 MGHRA, CDR2 YSYEKL. The CDR3 is 16 amino acids. Here the CDR3 DNA reads TGCGCCAGCAGCCAGGTCCTAGCGGGACGTTACAATGAGCAGTTCTTC. Its protein product is CASSQVLAGRYNEQFF.

The chain is built from TRBV5-6 and TRBJ2-1; 8 bases fit TRBD2. Germline CDR1 is SGHDT and CDR2 is YYEEEE. This CDR3 is 18 amino acids long. After removal of 2 bases from V and 2 bases from J, the junction contained 12 bases not matched to a gene. CDR3 nucleotides: TGTGCCAGCAGCTTCGGGGATAGGGCGGGAGGTACCTACAATGAGCAGTTCTTC. Translating it yields CASSFGDRAGGTYNEQFF.

V is TRBV6-1 and J is TRBJ1-5; D remains unclear. Germline lookup yields CDR1 MNHNS and CDR2 SASEGT. The CDR3 loop spans 14 amino acids. The germline V and J ends were trimmed by 3 bases and 7 bases, with 13 bases remaining between them. CDR3 sequence (DNA): TGTGCCAGCAGTGAGGGTTTCACCCGGCAGCCCCAGCATTTT. Amino acid sequence: CASSEGFTRQPQHF.

J is TRBJ1-1 and V is TRBV7-9, with 7 bases that match TRBD1. This CDR3 is built from 15 residues. V shed 1 base and J 3 bases; nucleotides not matched to a gene: 5. Germline V lookup: CDR1 SEHNR, CDR2 FQNEAQ (reference sequence). The CDR3 loop reads CASSLGGGRDTEAFF. CDR3 nucleotides: TGTGCCAGCAGCTTAGGAGGGGGCAGGGACACTGAAGCTTTCTTT.

The chain uses TRBV5-4 and TRBJ2-7, with TRBD1 identical over 9 bases. The CDR3 covers 13 residues. In germline, CDR1 is SGHNT, CDR2 YYREEE (reference sequence). The V segment lost 7 bases and the J segment 4 bases; nucleotides outside the gene matches: 6. As DNA, the CDR3 is TGTGCCAGCCGAACAGGGGGCAAGTACGAGCAGTACTTC. This translates into CASRTGGKYEQYF.

V and J are TRBV19 and TRBJ2-1; 11 nucleotides agree with TRBD2. The trim removed 7 bases at V and 4 bases at J, leaving 6 bases unmatched. In germline, CDR1 is LNHDA, CDR2 SQIVND (reference sequence). The CDR3 spans 15 residues. CDR3 protein: CASTAGTSGYNEQFF. In DNA form, the CDR3 reads TGTGCCAGTACCGCTGGGACTAGCGGTTACAATGAGCAGTTCTTC.

The CDR3 DNA reads as TGCGCCAGCAGTGATCGGGGTTCTACCTACAATGAGCAGTTCTTC. Its protein is CASSDRGSTYNEQFF. V and J are TRBV10-1 and TRBJ2-1, with D perhaps matching TRBD2 (5 bases). V was shortened by 3 bases and J by 2 bases, with 11 bases between the two germline ends. This CDR3 has 15 residues. The germline CDR1 and CDR2 sequences are WNHNN and SYGVQD (reference sequence).

V usage is TRBV2 and J usage is TRBJ2-7; 7 bases agree with TRBD2. V lost 4 bases to trimming and J lost 3 bases; unmatched junction nucleotides: 3. The CDR3 consists of 13 residues. CDR1 and CDR2 (germline): SNHLY, FYNNEI. CDR3 coding DNA: TGTGCCAGCAGTGGCCTAGCGGTCTACGAGCAGTACTTC. Translated, it gives CASSGLAVYEQYF.

The rearrangement links TRBV5-1 to TRBJ2-1; 13 nucleotides align to TRBD2. CDR1 is SGHRS and CDR2 is YFSETQ in the germline V gene. Trimming removed 2 bases from V and 7 bases from J; junction bases left unmatched: 9. The length of the CDR3 is 17 residues. This CDR3 reads CASSFGTSGISGNEQFF. DNA of the CDR3: TGCGCCAGCAGCTTCGGGACTAGCGGGATCTCAGGTAATGAGCAGTTCTTC.

The chain links TRBV3-1 (or the pseudogene TRBV3-2) to TRBJ2-5; D is unclear. CDR1 and CDR2 (germline): LGHDT, YNNKEL (reference sequence). The V and J ends lost 0 bases and 5 bases respectively, with 10 bases between them. The CDR3 totals 14 residues. CDR3 loop: CASSQDDNAETQYF. CDR3 DNA: TGTGCCAGCAGCCAAGATGACAACGCGGAGACCCAGTACTTC.

The CDR3 nucleotides are TGCGCCAGCAGCTTGTGGTGGGAAGGGAACACTGAAGCTTTCTTT. Protein: CASSLWWEGNTEAFF. V usage is TRBV5-1 and J usage is TRBJ1-1; D is ambiguous. The CDR3 spans 15 residues. V was clipped by 1 base and J by 1 base, with 11 bases between them. Germline CDR1 SGHRS, CDR2 YFSETQ.